A single sample gave rise to the 5 T cell receptor beta chains below, sequenced in a study of cytomegalovirus exposure and HLA in healthy donors. 60 Vbeta and 13 Jbeta primers were used in PCR. The data were produced by immunoSEQ multiplex PCR, yet TCRdb's version contains in-frame clones alone and is incomplete. The sample lists about 200,000 clones, approximately 80% seen once, with 0.2% to 0.25% in the top ten. The sample taken for sequencing was PBMCs. The receptors derive from a girl aged 2-15 years in good health and CMV-seronegative.

This clone has just one count. This sequence joins TRBV7-7 and TRBJ1-1; the D gene is possibly TRBD1 (5 bases). V dropped 4 bases and J dropped 3 bases, with 9 bases sitting between them. There are 13 residues in the CDR3. In germline, CDR1 is SSHAT, CDR2 FNYEAQ (reference sequence). In DNA form, the CDR3 reads TGTGCCAGCAGCTCAGGGATGGACACTGAAGCTTTCTTT. It codes for CASSSGMDTEAFF.

V is TRBV5-1 and J is TRBJ1-1, with TRBD1 matching over 8 bases. This CDR3 has 15 residues. With V trimmed by 0 bases and J by 4 bases, 5 bases remained unmatched. Germline values: CDR1 SGHRS, CDR2 YFSETQ. Here the CDR3 DNA reads TGCGCCAGCAGCTTGGCCGAGGACAGGGTCACTGAAGCTTTCTTT. This encodes CASSLAEDRVTEAFF. The full variable domain, completed using reference TRBV5-1 and TRBJ1-1, is KAGVTQTPRYLIKTRGQQVTLSCSPISGHRSVSWYQQTPGQGLQFLFEYFSETQRNKGNFPGRFSGRQFSNSRSEMNVSTLELGDSALYLCASSLAEDRVTEAFFGQGTRLTVV.

The V gene is TRBV6-5, the J gene TRBJ1-2; 7 bases line up with TRBD1. J gave up 2 bases and V 7 bases, and 10 bases lay outside the gene matches. The V gene's germline CDR1 is MNHEY and CDR2 SVGAGI. This CDR3 region has 15 residues. CDR3 DNA sequence: TGTGCCAGCAAACACAGGGGAAAGAGCAACTATGGCTACACCTTC. Translated: CASKHRGKSNYGYTF.

The chain carries TRBV14 and TRBJ1-2; 7 bases map to TRBD1. The CDR3 consists of 18 residues. In germline, CDR1 is SGHDN, CDR2 FVKESK. V lost 2 bases, J lost 7 bases, and 19 bases stayed unmatched. CDR3 coding DNA: TGTGCCAGCAGCCAACTGTTCGGACAGGATATATCTTATGGTGGCTACACCTTC. Translated: CASSQLFGQDISYGGYTF. Looking up the rest from reference TRBV14 and TRBJ1-2 gives the full variable domain: EAGVTQFPSHSVIEKGQTVTLRCDPISGHDNLYWYRRVMGKEIKFLLHFVKESKQDESGMPNNRFLAERTGGTYSTLKVQPAELEDSGVYFCASSQLFGQDISYGGYTFGSGTRLTVV.

The gene calls are TRBV7-3 and TRBJ1-2, with D unresolved. There are 15 residues in the CDR3. The germline gives CDR1 SGHTA, CDR2 FQGTGA. V was shortened by 5 bases and J by 6 bases, with 19 bases between the two germline ends. In DNA form, the CDR3 reads TGTGCCAGCAGCCCCCGGCCTACTTCAGCGGATGGCTACACCTTC. This gives the protein CASSPRPTSADGYTF.